The source of this T cell receptor (beta chain) is a study of CD8+CD57+ T cells in acquired aplastic anemia (dated by TCRdb to about 2018). As for the study more broadly: A mean of approximately 2.9 ug of DNA, ranging from roughly 0.19 to 27.4 ug, was extracted from sorted CD4+ and CD8+ cells.

This clonotype was observed once. Its recognized antigen is unknown. There are no base qualities to consult, and no much larger clone falls within one base. A solitary read yields weak support. Study-level results and caveats: CD8+ Simpson's diversity did not differ significantly between patients and healthy controls (P=0.060). About 30 CD8+ CDR3 sequences were found in both patients and controls but appeared to be highly expressed in patients and within the immunodominant clones of the patients.

CDR1 SGHVS and CDR2 FQNEAQ were looked up in the germline V gene. Relative to germline, V is missing 8 bases and J is missing 4 bases, with 6 bases of the junction outside any gene match. From the cysteine through the phenylalanine, the CDR3 covers 13 amino acids. CDR3 DNA only is kept here, 39 bases in frame from base 1. TCR repertoires of sorted CD4+ and CD8+ blood T cells from severe aplastic anemia patients and healthy subjects were deep-sequenced in the study. Ficoll-Paque density gradient centrifugation was used to isolate peripheral blood mononuclear cells. Before DNA was extracted, CD4+ and CD8+ T cells were sorted using either FACS or magnetic beads. Profiling of TCR beta VDJ combinations and CDR3 sequences used genomic DNA as the template. An Illumina HiSeq 2000 was used for TCR repertoire sequencing. The source study handled its data this way. TRBV/TRBJ rearrangement plots, CDR3 size and DJ length profiles, and Simpson's diversity index were used to assess repertoires. The most abundant DNA sequence in the deep sequencing data was taken as the immunodominant clone. CDR3 amino acid sequences were checked for sharing between subjects and were compared against published repertoires and the VDJdb database. The raw public data were reprocessed by TCRdb itself: fastp quality trimming at Q25, MiXCR clonotype calling, in-frame beta chains only. Merged by CDR3 protein, the rows form single entries marked with the most common genes and DNA. The V and J calls reflect TCRdb's pipeline rather than the authors' work. Here the sample has 150,000 to 200,000 distinct CDR3 sequences; less than 65% occur a single time. 46% of the sample is in the top ten clones.

Sequenced input: sorted CD4+, CD8+, or CD8+CD57+ T cells (not recorded which) from PBMCs. This TCR was recovered from a human donor with severe aplastic anemia or a healthy control (not recorded which). This receptor chain uses TRBV7-8 and TRBJ2-7; a stretch of 9 junction bases matches TRBD1. Read as DNA, the sequence is TGTGCCAGCGGTTTACAGGGGGCTTACGAGCAGTACTTC. Its protein product is CASGLQGAYEQYF. Joined to the reference TRBV7-8 and TRBJ2-7 proteins, this CDR3 gives the full variable domain: GAGVSQSPRYKVAKRGQDVALRCDPISGHVSLFWYQQALGQGPEFLTYFQNEAQLDKSGLPSDRFFAERPEGSVSTLKIQRTQQEDSAVYLCASGLQGAYEQYFGPGTRLTVT.